The 13 T cell receptor beta chains below all came from one sample that was sequenced in a study of PD-1 blockade in classical Hodgkin lymphoma (dated by TCRdb to about 2020). The library was generated by the immunoSEQ multiplex PCR assay. This immuneACCESS table, as held by TCRdb, lists in-frame sequences with V and J called but not all clones. Of the missing ones, under half trace to an unresolved V gene in checked studies; the others have no known cause. Recorded for this sample are about 85,000 clones; around 90% of them occurred a single time. About 2.7% of the sample is held by the ten biggest clonotypes. The sample's time point, from its label and the paper: cycle 2 day 1 (C2D1) of nivolumab. All trial patients had relapsed after autologous stem cell transplantation, with cohorts A, B and C differing in prior brentuximab vedotin exposure. The sequenced sample was peripheral blood mononuclear cells (PBMCs), obtained before the second cycle of nivolumab. These TCRs come from a human donor with classical Hodgkin lymphoma.

This clone was detected once. This chain connects TRBV21-1 to TRBJ2-5; the D call in the table, TRBD2, was not verified against the DNA. TRBV21-1 is an annotated pseudogene. The CDR3 is 18 amino acids. The CDR3 sequence is CASSKHPRLAGCQETQYF. In DNA form, the CDR3 reads TGTGCCAGCAGCAAACACCCGAGATTAGCGGGATGCCAAGAGACCCAGTACTTC.

V is TRBV9 and J is TRBJ2-7; 7 bases are shared with TRBD2. Losses at the gene ends were 3 bases for V and 3 bases for J; bases not matched to a gene: 3. Germline loops: CDR1 SGDLS, CDR2 YYNGEE. The CDR3 is 13 residues long. The CDR3 nucleotides are TGTGCCAGCAGCGCGGGAGGTAGCTACGAGCAGTACTTC. It specifies CASSAGGSYEQYF.

The chain couples TRBV27 to TRBJ2-5; 10 bases agree with TRBD2. V shed 5 bases and J 5 bases; nucleotides not matched to a gene: 20. Germline CDR1 MNHEY, CDR2 SMNVEV (reference sequence). The CDR3 has 19 amino acids. CDR3 region: CASSHKPARLAGVRETQYF. CDR3 sequence (DNA): TGTGCCAGCAGTCATAAACCGGCTCGGCTAGCGGGAGTACGGGAGACCCAGTACTTC.

This chain uses TRBV30 with TRBJ1-2, with 10 bases aligning to TRBD1. The CDR3 has 14 residues. With 2 bases clipped from V and 7 bases from J, the junction kept 7 bases outside the gene matches. Germline loops: CDR1 GTSNPN, CDR2 SVGIG (reference sequence). The CDR3 DNA is TGTGCCTGGAGTCCTGGACAGGGGGTCGGTGGCTACACCTTC. The encoded protein is CAWSPGQGVGGYTF.

The chain couples TRBV28 to TRBJ1-1; D not certain. Germline V gene lookup returns CDR1 MDHEN and CDR2 SYDVKM. V was trimmed by 3 bases and J by 7 bases, leaving 12 bases between them. The CDR3 is 13 amino acids. CDR3 bases: TGTGCCAGCAGTTTGGATGGGGTTTTTGAAGCTTTCTTT. Encoded protein: CASSLDGVFEAFF.

The rearrangement links TRBV19 to TRBJ2-1; D may correspond to TRBD1 or TRBD2 (5 bases each). V shed 3 bases and J shed 5 bases, with 11 bases lying between them. This CDR3 comprises 14 residues. Germline-derived CDR1 and CDR2 are LNHDA and SQIVND (reference sequence). CDR3 protein: CASSMRDPNNEQFF. The CDR3 DNA reads as TGTGCCAGTAGTATGAGGGACCCGAACAATGAGCAGTTCTTC.

V is TRBV15 and J is TRBJ1-2; the match to TRBD1 covers 10 bases. Trimming took 4 bases from V and 14 from J; bases not matched to a gene: 13. The length of the CDR3 is 14 residues. Germline loops: CDR1 LNHNV, CDR2 YYDKDF (reference sequence). The CDR3 region has the DNA TGTGCCACCAGCATCCCCCGGGACAGGGGACAGTATACCTTC. It codes for CATSIPRDRGQYTF.

The V and J genes are TRBV14 and TRBJ2-7; 10 bases fit TRBD2. Unmatched junction bases numbered 4, after V lost 6 bases and J lost 2 bases. The CDR3 extends over 14 amino acids. Looked up from germline, CDR1 is SGHDN and CDR2 is FVKESK. CDR3 DNA: TGTGCCAGCAGGGCGAGCGGGAGGGCCTACGAGCAGTACTTC. This codes for CASRASGRAYEQYF.

The CDR3 DNA reads TGTGCCAGCAGCTTGAGTGACACTTCTAATGAAAAACTGTTTTTT. This encodes CASSLSDTSNEKLFF. The chain recombines TRBV7-9 with TRBJ1-4; D is unresolved. The germline V gene has CDR1 SEHNR and CDR2 FQNEAQ (reference sequence). The CDR3 consists of 15 residues. The V end was cut by 3 bases, the J end by 3 bases, with 11 bases between.

The chain recombines TRBV7-2 with TRBJ1-1; D is possibly TRBD1 (6 bases). This CDR3 is 16 amino acids long. The ends were cut back, 1 base at V and 11 bases at J, with 23 bases in the middle. The V gene's germline CDR1 is SGHTA and CDR2 FQGNSA. CDR3 nucleotides: TGTGCCAGCAGCTTAGTTGGGGGCGCGTCCCCCCCTGGGGCTTTCTTT. Its protein is CASSLVGGASPPGAFF.

The chain uses TRBV28 and TRBJ2-3, with 9 bases that match TRBD1. V lost 3 bases and J lost 2; bases outside the gene matches: 3. This CDR3 is built from 15 residues. Germline CDR1 reads MDHEN; CDR2 reads SYDVKM. Here the CDR3 reads CASSLDRGYTDTQYF. DNA for the CDR3: TGTGCCAGCAGTTTGGACAGGGGCTACACAGATACGCAGTATTTT.

The chain has TRBV6-5 and TRBJ2-1; a possible D gene is TRBD1 (6 bases). The V gene lost 7 bases and the J gene lost 0 bases, with 13 bases spanning the gap. From germline, CDR1 is MNHEY and CDR2 SVGAGI. CDR3 length: 15 amino acids. This chain's CDR3 is CASIRDTSSYNEQFF. CDR3 DNA sequence: TGTGCCAGCATCAGGGACACCTCCTCCTACAATGAGCAGTTCTTC.

Of note for this clone: A read error may account for a junction end that differs from germline. The chain combines TRBV10-3 with TRBJ1-2; D perhaps matches TRBD1 (6 bases). Per germline, CDR1 ENHRY and CDR2 SYGVKD. The CDR3 extends over 12 amino acids. DNA of the CDR3: TGTGCCATCAGTCCCCTTGGACAGCTAGGAGCCTTC. Translating gives CAISPLGQLGAF.